The present entry profiles one T cell receptor (beta chain) with its context. Method: immunoSEQ multiplex PCR; TCRdb's copy keeps in-frame clones and lacks some. This table has approximately 100,000 clones, 70% to 85% appearing once. Mismatch repair deficiency was confirmed in all patients, by PCR or immunohistochemistry. Germline V gene data show CDR1 as SGHTA and CDR2 as FQGNSA. After removal of 5 bases from V and 4 bases from J, the junction contained 12 bases not matched to a gene. The CDR3 is 16 amino acids. The sample originates from a study of PD-1 blockade in mismatch repair-deficient tumors. The chain carries TRBV7-2 and TRBJ2-7; TRBD2 matches at 9 bases. The clonotype comes from an adult with mismatch repair-deficient cancer. Material: peripheral blood, obtained roughly eight months after starting pembrolizumab. The CDR3 here is CASSPTGGRASYEQYF. DNA of the CDR3: TGTGCCAGCAGCCCCACGGGCGGGAGGGCCTCGTACGAGCAGTACTTC.